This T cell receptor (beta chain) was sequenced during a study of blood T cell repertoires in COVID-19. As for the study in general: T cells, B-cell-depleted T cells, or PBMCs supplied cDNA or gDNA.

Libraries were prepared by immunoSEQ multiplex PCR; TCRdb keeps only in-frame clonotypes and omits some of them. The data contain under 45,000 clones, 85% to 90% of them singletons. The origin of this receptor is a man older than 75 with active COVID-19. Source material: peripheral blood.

CDR3 residues: CAWSVGLGGQETQYF. In DNA form, the CDR3 reads TGTGCCTGGAGTGTAGGACTAGGAGGGCAAGAGACCCAGTACTTC. The rearrangement uses TRBV30 and TRBJ2-5; 7 bases fit TRBD2. The ends lost 0 bases at V and 2 bases at J; junction bases unmatched: 6. CDR1 and CDR2 from the germline V gene are GTSNPN and SVGIG (reference sequence). The CDR3 loop spans 15 amino acids.